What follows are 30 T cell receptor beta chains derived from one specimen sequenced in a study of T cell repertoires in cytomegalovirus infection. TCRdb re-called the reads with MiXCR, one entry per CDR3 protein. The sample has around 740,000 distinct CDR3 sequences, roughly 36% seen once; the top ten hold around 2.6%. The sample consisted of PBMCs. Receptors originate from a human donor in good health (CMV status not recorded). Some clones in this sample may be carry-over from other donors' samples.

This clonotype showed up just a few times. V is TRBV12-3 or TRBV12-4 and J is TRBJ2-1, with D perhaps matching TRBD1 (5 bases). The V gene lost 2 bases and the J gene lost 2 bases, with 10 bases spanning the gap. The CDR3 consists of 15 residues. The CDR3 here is CASSLYGATYNEQFF. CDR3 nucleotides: TGTGCCAGCAGTTTATATGGGGCAACCTACAATGAGCAGTTCTTC.

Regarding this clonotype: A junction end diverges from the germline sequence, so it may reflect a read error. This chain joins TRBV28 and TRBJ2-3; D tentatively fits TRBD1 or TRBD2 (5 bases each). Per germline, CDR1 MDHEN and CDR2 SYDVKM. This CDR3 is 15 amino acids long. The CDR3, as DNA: TGTGCCAGCAGTTTTGGGGGAGTAAGCACATATACGCCGTATTTT. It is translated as CASSFGGVSTYTPYF.

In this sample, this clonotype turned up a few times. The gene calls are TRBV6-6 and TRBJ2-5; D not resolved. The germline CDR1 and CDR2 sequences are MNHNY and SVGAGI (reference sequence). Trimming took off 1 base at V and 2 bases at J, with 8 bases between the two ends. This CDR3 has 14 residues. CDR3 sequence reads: CASSYFGRQETQYF. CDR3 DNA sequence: TGTGCCAGCAGTTACTTCGGGCGACAAGAGACCCAGTACTTC.

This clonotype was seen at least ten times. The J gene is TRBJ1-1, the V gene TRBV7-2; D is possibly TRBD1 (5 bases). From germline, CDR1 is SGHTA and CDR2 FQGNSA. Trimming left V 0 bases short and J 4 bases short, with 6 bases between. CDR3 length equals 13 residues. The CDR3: CASSLARGTEAFF. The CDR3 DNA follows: TGTGCCAGCAGCTTAGCTAGGGGCACTGAAGCTTTCTTT. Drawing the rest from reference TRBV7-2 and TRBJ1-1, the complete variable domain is GAGVSQSPSNKVTEKGKDVELRCDPISGHTALYWYRQSLGQGLEFLIYFQGNSAPDKSGLPSDRFSAERTGGSVSTLTIQRTQQEDSAVYLCASSLARGTEAFFGQGTRLTVV.

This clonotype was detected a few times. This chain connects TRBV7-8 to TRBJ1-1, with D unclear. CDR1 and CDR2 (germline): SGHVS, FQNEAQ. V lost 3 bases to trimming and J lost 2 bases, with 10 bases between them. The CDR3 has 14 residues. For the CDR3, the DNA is TGTGCCAGCAGCTTTGCGGACCCCAACACTGAAGCTTTCTTT. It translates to CASSFADPNTEAFF. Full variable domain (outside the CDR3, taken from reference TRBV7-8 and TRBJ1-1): GAGVSQSPRYKVAKRGQDVALRCDPISGHVSLFWYQQALGQGPEFLTYFQNEAQLDKSGLPSDRFFAERPEGSVSTLKIQRTQQEDSAVYLCASSFADPNTEAFFGQGTRLTVV.

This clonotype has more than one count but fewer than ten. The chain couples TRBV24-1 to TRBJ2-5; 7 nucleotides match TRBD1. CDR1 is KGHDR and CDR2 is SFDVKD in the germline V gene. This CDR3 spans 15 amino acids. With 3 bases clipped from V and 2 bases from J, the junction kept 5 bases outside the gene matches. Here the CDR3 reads CATSDVPTGQETQYF. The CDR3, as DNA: TGTGCCACCAGTGATGTTCCGACAGGGCAAGAGACCCAGTACTTC.

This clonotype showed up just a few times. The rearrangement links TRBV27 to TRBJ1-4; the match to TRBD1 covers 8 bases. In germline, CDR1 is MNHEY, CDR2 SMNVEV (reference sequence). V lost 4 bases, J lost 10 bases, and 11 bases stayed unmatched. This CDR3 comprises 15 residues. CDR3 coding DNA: TGTGCCAGCAGTTCTGGACCGGCGACAGGGGTAAAACTGTTTTTT. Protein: CASSSGPATGVKLFF.

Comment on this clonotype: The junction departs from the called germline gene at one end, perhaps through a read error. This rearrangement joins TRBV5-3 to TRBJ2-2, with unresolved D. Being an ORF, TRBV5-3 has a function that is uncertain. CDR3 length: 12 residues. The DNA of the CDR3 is TGTGCCAGCAGCTTTCCGAACGGGGAGCTGTTTTTT. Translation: CASSFPNGELFF.

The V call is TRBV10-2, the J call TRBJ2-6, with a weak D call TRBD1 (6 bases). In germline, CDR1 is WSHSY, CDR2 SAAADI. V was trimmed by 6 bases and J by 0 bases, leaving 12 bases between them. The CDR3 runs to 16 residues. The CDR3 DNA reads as TGCGCCAGCAGGACCGGGACAAGCTCTGGGGCCAACGTCCTGACTTTC. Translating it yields CASRTGTSSGANVLTF.

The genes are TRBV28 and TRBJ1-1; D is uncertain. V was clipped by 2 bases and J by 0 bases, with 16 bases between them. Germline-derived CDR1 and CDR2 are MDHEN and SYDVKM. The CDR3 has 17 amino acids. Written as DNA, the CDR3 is TGTGCCAGCAGTTTAGGCAGGAAACTAGCCATGAACACTGAAGCTTTCTTT. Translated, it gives CASSLGRKLAMNTEAFF. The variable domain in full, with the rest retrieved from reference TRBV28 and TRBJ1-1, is DVKVTQSSRYLVKRTGEKVFLECVQDMDHENMFWYRQDPGLGLRLIYFSYDVKMKEKGDIPEGYSVSREKKERFSLILESASTNQTSMYLCASSLGRKLAMNTEAFFGQGTRLTVV.

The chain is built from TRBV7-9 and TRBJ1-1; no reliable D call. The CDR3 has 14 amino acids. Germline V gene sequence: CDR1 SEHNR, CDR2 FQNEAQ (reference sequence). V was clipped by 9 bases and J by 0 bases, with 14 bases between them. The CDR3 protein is CASFRQGMNTEAFF. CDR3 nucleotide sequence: TGTGCCAGTTTTCGACAAGGAATGAACACTGAAGCTTTCTTT. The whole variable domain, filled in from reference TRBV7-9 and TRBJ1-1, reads DTGVSQNPRHKITKRGQNVTFRCDPISEHNRLYWYRQTLGQGPEFLTYFQNEAQLEKSRLLSDRFSAERPKGSFSTLEIQRTEQGDSAMYLCASFRQGMNTEAFFGQGTRLTVV.

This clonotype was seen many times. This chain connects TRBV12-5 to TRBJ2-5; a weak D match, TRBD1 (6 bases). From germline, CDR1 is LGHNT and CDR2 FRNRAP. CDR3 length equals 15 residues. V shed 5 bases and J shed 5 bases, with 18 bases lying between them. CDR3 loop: CASGAGTGYGETQYF. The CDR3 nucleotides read TGTGCTAGTGGTGCGGGCACAGGGTACGGCGAGACCCAGTACTTC.

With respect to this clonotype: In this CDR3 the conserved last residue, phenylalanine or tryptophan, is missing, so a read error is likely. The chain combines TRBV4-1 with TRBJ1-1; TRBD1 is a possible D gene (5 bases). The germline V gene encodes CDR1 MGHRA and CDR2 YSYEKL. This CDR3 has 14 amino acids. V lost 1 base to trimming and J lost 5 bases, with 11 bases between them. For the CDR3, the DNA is TGCGCCAGCAGCCAAGCAGGTTGGGGGACTGAAGCTTTCATT. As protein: CASSQAGWGTEAFI.

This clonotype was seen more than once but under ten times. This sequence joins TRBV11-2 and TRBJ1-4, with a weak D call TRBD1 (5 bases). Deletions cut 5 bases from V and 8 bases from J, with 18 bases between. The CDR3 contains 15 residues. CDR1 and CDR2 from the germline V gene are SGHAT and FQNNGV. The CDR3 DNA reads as TGTGCCAGCAGCCTCACGGGTGGGACCGGGGAAAAACTGTTTTTT. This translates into CASSLTGGTGEKLFF.

As DNA, the CDR3 is TGTGCCAGCAGTCTAACCTTGGGGCTGGATAAAGATACGCAGTATTTT. Translating gives CASSLTLGLDKDTQYF. The rearrangement uses TRBV7-2 and TRBJ2-3, with D perhaps matching TRBD1 (5 bases). The V end was cut by 6 bases, the J end by 5 bases, with 21 bases between. The length of the CDR3 is 16 residues. CDR1 and CDR2 (germline): SGHTA, FQGNSA.

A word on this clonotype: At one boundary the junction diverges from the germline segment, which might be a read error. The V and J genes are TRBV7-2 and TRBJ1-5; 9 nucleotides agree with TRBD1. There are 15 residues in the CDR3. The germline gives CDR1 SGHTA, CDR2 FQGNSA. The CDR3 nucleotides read TGTGCCAGCAATCCCGGACAGGGGACCTATCAGCCCCAGCATTGG. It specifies CASNPGQGTYQPQHW.

The CDR3 protein is CASSPRGSASGTGELFF. CDR3 bases: TGTGCCAGCAGCCCACGAGGTTCGGCTAGCGGTACCGGGGAGCTGTTTTTT. The chain employs TRBV11-3 and TRBJ2-2; 7 bases are shared with TRBD2. Germline CDR1 and CDR2: SGHNT and YENEEA. The CDR3 extends over 17 amino acids. Trimming took 5 bases from V and 5 from J; bases not matched to a gene: 14.

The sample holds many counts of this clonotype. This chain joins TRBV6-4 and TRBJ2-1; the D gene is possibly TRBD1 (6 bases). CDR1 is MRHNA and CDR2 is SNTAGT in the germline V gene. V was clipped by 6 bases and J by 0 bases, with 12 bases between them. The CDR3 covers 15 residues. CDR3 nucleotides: TGTGCCAGCAGCCAGGGACAAAACTCCTACAATGAGCAGTTCTTC. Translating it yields CASSQGQNSYNEQFF.

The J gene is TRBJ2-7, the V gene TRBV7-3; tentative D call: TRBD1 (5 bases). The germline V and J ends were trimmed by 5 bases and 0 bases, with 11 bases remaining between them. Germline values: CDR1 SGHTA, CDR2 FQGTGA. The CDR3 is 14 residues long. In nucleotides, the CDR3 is TGTGCCAGCAGCCCGACAGTTCTCTCCTACGAGCAGTACTTC. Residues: CASSPTVLSYEQYF. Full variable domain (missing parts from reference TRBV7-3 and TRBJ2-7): GAGVSQTPSNKVTEKGKYVELRCDPISGHTALYWYRQSLGQGPEFLIYFQGTGAADDSGLPNDRFFAVRPEGSVSTLKIQRTERGDSAVYLCASSPTVLSYEQYFGPGTRLTVT.

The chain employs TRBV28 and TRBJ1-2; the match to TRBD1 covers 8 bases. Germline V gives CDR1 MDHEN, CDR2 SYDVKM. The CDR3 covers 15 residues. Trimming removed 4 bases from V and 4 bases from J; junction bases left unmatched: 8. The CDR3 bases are TGTGCCAGCAGTTCCTCCCGGACAGGGAGCTATGGCTACACCTTC. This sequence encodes CASSSSRTGSYGYTF.

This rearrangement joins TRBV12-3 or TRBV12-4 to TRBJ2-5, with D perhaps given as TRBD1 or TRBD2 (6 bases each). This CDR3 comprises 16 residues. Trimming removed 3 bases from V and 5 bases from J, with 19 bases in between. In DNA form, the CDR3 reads TGTGCCAGCAGTTTTGGGACCAGGGGAGGATGGGAGACCCAGTACTTC. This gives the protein CASSFGTRGGWETQYF.

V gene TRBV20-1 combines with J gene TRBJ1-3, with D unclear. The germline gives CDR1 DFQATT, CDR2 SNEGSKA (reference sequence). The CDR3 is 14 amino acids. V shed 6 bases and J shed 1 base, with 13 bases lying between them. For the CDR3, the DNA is TGCAGTGCAGAAACTCAAGTTTCTGGAAACACCATATATTTT. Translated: CSAETQVSGNTIYF.

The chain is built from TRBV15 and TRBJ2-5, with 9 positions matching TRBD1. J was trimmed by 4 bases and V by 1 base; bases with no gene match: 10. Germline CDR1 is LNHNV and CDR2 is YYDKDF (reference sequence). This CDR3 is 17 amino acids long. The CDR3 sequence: CATSRVNRGRLGETQYF. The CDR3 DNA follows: TGTGCCACCAGCAGAGTTAACAGGGGGCGTTTAGGAGAGACCCAGTACTTC.

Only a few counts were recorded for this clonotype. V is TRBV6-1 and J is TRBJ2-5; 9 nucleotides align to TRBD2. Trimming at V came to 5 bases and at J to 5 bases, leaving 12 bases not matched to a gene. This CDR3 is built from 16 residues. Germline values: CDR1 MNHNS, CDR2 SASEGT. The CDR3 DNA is TGTGCCAGCAGTTCCCCCCGTCGAAGCGGGGGGGAGACCCAGTACTTC. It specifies CASSSPRRSGGETQYF.

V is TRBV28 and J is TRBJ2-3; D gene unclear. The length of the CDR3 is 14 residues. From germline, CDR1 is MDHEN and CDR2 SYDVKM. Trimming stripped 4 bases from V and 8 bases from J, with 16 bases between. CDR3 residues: CASSSTLTFSTQYF. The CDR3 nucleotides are TGTGCCAGCAGTTCAACCTTAACCTTTTCTACGCAGTATTTT. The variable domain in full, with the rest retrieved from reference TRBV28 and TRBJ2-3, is DVKVTQSSRYLVKRTGEKVFLECVQDMDHENMFWYRQDPGLGLRLIYFSYDVKMKEKGDIPEGYSVSREKKERFSLILESASTNQTSMYLCASSSTLTFSTQYFGPGTRLTVL.

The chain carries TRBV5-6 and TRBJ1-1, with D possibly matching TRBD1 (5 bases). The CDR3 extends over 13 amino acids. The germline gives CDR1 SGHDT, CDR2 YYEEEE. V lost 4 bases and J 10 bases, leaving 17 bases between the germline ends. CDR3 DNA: TGTGCCAGCAGCGATCGACAGCCTCCACGAGCTTTCTTT. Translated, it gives CASSDRQPPRAFF.

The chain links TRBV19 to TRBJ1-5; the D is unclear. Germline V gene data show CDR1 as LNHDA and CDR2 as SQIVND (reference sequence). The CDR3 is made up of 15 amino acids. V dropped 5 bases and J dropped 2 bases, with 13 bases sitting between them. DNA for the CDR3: TGTGCCAGTAGTCACGTCTTCGTAGGCAATCAGCCCCAGCATTTT. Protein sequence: CASSHVFVGNQPQHF.

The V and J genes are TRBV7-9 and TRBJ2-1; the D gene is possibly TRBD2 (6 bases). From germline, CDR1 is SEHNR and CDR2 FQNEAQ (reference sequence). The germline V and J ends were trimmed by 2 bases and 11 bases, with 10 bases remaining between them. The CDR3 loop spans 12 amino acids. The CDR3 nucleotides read TGTGCCAGCAGCTTAATCAGCGGGCAGCAGTTCTTC. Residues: CASSLISGQQFF.

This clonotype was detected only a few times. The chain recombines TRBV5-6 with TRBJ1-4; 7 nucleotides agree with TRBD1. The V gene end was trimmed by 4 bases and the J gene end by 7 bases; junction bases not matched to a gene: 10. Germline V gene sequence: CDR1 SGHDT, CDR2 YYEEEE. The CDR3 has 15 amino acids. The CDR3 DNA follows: TGTGCCAGCAGCGAGACAGGGACCGGGGCTGAAAAACTGTTTTTT. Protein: CASSETGTGAEKLFF.

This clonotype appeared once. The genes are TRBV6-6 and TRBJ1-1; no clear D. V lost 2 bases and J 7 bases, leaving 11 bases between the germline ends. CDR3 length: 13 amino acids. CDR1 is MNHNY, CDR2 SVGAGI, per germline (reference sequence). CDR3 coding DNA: TGTGCCAGCAGTTACAGGGTGGGCATTGAAGCTTTCTTT. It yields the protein CASSYRVGIEAFF.